A selection of T cell receptor beta chains follows, all from one sample in a study of blood T cell repertoires in COVID-19. Sequencing used immunoSEQ multiplex PCR; TCRdb keeps in-frame clones, though not all of them. Among roughly 310,000 clones listed, roughly 88% were seen once. Sequencing input: peripheral blood. The receptors were sampled from a woman in her forties or fifties with active or convalescent COVID-19. Both conserved end residues are part of each CDR3. The D gene is left open where the match is weak. The size of a clone is reported for some rows only, either as once, few or many, or as a class for expanded clones.

J gene: TRBJ1-6; V gene: TRBV7-9; clone size: NA; D gene: NA; CDR3 protein: CASSLAPLKNLHF; CDR3 DNA: TGTGCCAGCAGCTTAGCGCCTCTAAAAAACCTCCACTTT
J gene: TRBJ2-1; V gene: TRBV28; clone size: NA; D gene: TRBD1; CDR3 protein: CASSVRQGPGDEQFF; CDR3 DNA: TGTGCCAGCAGTGTAAGACAGGGGCCGGGCGATGAGCAGTTCTTC
J gene: TRBJ1-1; V gene: TRBV30; clone size: NA; D gene: NA; CDR3 protein: CAWDARLNTEAFF; CDR3 DNA: TGTGCCTGGGACGCCCGGTTGAACACTGAAGCTTTCTTT
J gene: TRBJ2-1; V gene: TRBV7-2; clone size: NA; D gene: TRBD2; CDR3 protein: CASSPETSGTNYNEQFF; CDR3 DNA: TGTGCCAGCAGCCCAGAGACTAGCGGGACAAACTACAATGAGCAGTTCTTC
J gene: TRBJ1-1; V gene: TRBV7-2; clone size: NA; D gene: NA; CDR3 protein: CASSWQGTRSTEAFF; CDR3 DNA: TGTGCCAGCAGCTGGCAGGGGACCCGGAGCACTGAAGCTTTCTTT
J gene: TRBJ2-1; V gene: TRBV6-2/TRBV6-3; clone size: NA; D gene: TRBD2; CDR3 protein: CASSYPQGAGGTSEQFF; CDR3 DNA: TGTGCCAGCAGTTACCCCCAGGGAGCGGGGGGGACAAGTGAGCAGTTCTTC
J gene: TRBJ2-7; V gene: TRBV7-2; clone size: NA; D gene: NA; CDR3 protein: CASSLEGPGMGEQYF; CDR3 DNA: TGTGCCAGCAGCTTAGAAGGCCCAGGGATGGGAGAGCAGTACTTC
J gene: TRBJ2-2; V gene: TRBV11-3; clone size: NA; D gene: NA; CDR3 protein: CASSLDGQGFTGELFF; CDR3 DNA: TGTGCCAGCAGCTTAGATGGGCAGGGGTTCACCGGGGAGCTGTTTTTT
J gene: TRBJ1-2; V gene: TRBV28; clone size: few; D gene: TRBD1; CDR3 protein: CASSPSKTGNGYTF; CDR3 DNA: TGTGCCAGCAGTCCCAGCAAGACAGGGAATGGCTACACCTTC
J gene: TRBJ2-3; V gene: TRBV4-1; clone size: NA; D gene: TRBD2; CDR3 protein: CASSLERGGSTDTQYF; CDR3 DNA: TGCGCCAGCAGCCTCGAGCGGGGGGGCAGCACAGATACGCAGTATTTT
J gene: TRBJ1-2; V gene: TRBV20-1; clone size: NA; D gene: NA; CDR3 protein: CSAIKGSGYTF; CDR3 DNA: TGCAGTGCTATAAAAGGGAGTGGCTACACCTTC
J gene: TRBJ1-2; V gene: TRBV28; clone size: NA; D gene: TRBD1; CDR3 protein: CASRGDRAYGYTF; CDR3 DNA: TGTGCCAGCAGGGGAGACAGGGCATATGGCTACACCTTC
J gene: TRBJ1-2; V gene: TRBV6-5; clone size: NA; D gene: NA; CDR3 protein: CASSTTGLGGYTF; CDR3 DNA: TGTGCCAGCTCCACGACAGGCCTTGGGGGCTACACCTTC
J gene: TRBJ2-6; V gene: TRBV27; clone size: NA; D gene: TRBD1; CDR3 protein: CASSPGTGGSGANVLTF; CDR3 DNA: TGTGCCAGCAGTCCCGGGACAGGGGGGTCTGGGGCCAACGTCCTGACTTTC
J gene: TRBJ2-3; V gene: TRBV4-3; clone size: NA; D gene: NA; CDR3 protein: CASSQDLGNTQYF; CDR3 DNA: TGCGCCAGCAGCCAAGATCTGGGCAATACGCAGTATTTT
J gene: TRBJ1-6; V gene: TRBV4-3; clone size: once; D gene: NA; CDR3 protein: CASSQDRGYNSPLHF; CDR3 DNA: TGCGCCAGCAGCCAAGACAGGGGTTATAATTCACCCCTCCACTTT
J gene: TRBJ1-1; V gene: TRBV3-1/TRBV3-2; clone size: few; D gene: NA; CDR3 protein: CASSPPSRWAGTEAFF; CDR3 DNA: TGTGCCAGCAGCCCTCCCTCCCGGTGGGCGGGCACTGAAGCTTTCTTT
J gene: TRBJ2-7; V gene: TRBV27; clone size: NA; D gene: TRBD1; CDR3 protein: CASSSTGVGSYEQYF; CDR3 DNA: TGTGCCAGCAGTTCCACAGGGGTAGGGTCCTACGAGCAGTACTTC
J gene: TRBJ1-2; V gene: TRBV28; clone size: NA; D gene: NA; CDR3 protein: CASSFSSPGKEGYTF; CDR3 DNA: TGTGCCAGCAGTTTCTCATCTCCAGGGAAGGAAGGCTACACCTTC
J gene: TRBJ2-1; V gene: TRBV29-1; clone size: NA; D gene: NA; CDR3 protein: CSVEDSTRSEQFF; CDR3 DNA: TGCAGCGTTGAAGATTCGACTCGGAGTGAGCAGTTCTTC
J gene: TRBJ1-2; V gene: TRBV5-6; clone size: NA; D gene: TRBD1; CDR3 protein: CASSKLDQGALAGYTF; CDR3 DNA: TGTGCCAGCTCAAAACTCGATCAGGGGGCGCTGGCTGGCTACACCTTC
J gene: TRBJ1-1; V gene: TRBV6-2/TRBV6-3; clone size: few; D gene: TRBD1; CDR3 protein: CASSFSVQTGPTEAFF; CDR3 DNA: TGTGCCAGCAGTTTTTCGGTCCAGACAGGGCCCACTGAAGCTTTCTTT
J gene: TRBJ1-1; V gene: TRBV18; clone size: NA; D gene: TRBD1; CDR3 protein: CASSRQGYSTEAFF; CDR3 DNA: TGTGCCAGCTCCCGACAGGGGTATAGCACTGAAGCTTTCTTT
J gene: TRBJ1-1; V gene: TRBV5-1; clone size: NA; D gene: NA; CDR3 protein: CASSLRGLNTEAFF; CDR3 DNA: TGCGCCAGCAGCTTGAGGGGCTTGAACACTGAAGCTTTCTTT
J gene: TRBJ2-2; V gene: TRBV29-1; clone size: NA; D gene: NA; CDR3 protein: CSVHREGTGELFF; CDR3 DNA: TGCAGCGTCCACAGGGAGGGCACCGGGGAGCTGTTTTTT
J gene: TRBJ1-6; V gene: TRBV5-8; clone size: NA; D gene: NA; CDR3 protein: CASSPRGLRGSPLHF; CDR3 DNA: TGTGCCAGCAGCCCGAGGGGACTCCGGGGCTCACCCCTCCACTTT
J gene: TRBJ1-3; V gene: TRBV2; clone size: once; D gene: NA; CDR3 protein: CASSEEVGISGNTIYF; CDR3 DNA: TGTGCCAGCAGTGAGGAGGTCGGTATCTCTGGAAACACCATATATTTT
J gene: TRBJ2-7; V gene: TRBV11-2; clone size: NA; D gene: NA; CDR3 protein: CASSPAGGLRDGYEQYF; CDR3 DNA: TGTGCCAGCAGCCCCGCCGGGGGACTCCGGGACGGCTACGAGCAGTACTTC
J gene: TRBJ2-3; V gene: TRBV30; clone size: NA; D gene: NA; CDR3 protein: CAWETGGTDTQYF; CDR3 DNA: TGTGCCTGGGAGACAGGAGGAACAGATACGCAGTATTTT
J gene: TRBJ1-2; V gene: TRBV7-9; clone size: NA; D gene: TRBD1; CDR3 protein: CASSFGQGDYGYTF; CDR3 DNA: TGTGCCAGCAGCTTCGGACAGGGGGACTATGGCTACACCTTC
J gene: TRBJ2-1; V gene: TRBV7-3; clone size: NA; D gene: NA; CDR3 protein: CASSLAPHTGRRRNEQFF; CDR3 DNA: TGTGCCAGCAGCTTAGCCCCTCACACGGGTCGTAGGAGGAATGAGCAGTTCTTC
J gene: TRBJ2-7; V gene: TRBV10-3; clone size: NA; D gene: TRBD1; CDR3 protein: CAISEWDRGRSYEQYF; CDR3 DNA: TGTGCCATCAGTGAATGGGACAGGGGGCGGTCCTACGAGCAGTACTTC
J gene: TRBJ2-1; V gene: TRBV5-4; clone size: NA; D gene: TRBD2; CDR3 protein: CASSKEGLAGFNEQFF; CDR3 DNA: TGTGCCAGCAGCAAAGAGGGACTAGCGGGATTTAATGAGCAGTTCTTC
J gene: TRBJ2-1; V gene: TRBV6-5; clone size: NA; D gene: NA; CDR3 protein: CASSPSGGGIYEQFF; CDR3 DNA: TGTGCCAGCAGCCCCAGTGGAGGGGGCATCTATGAGCAGTTCTTC
J gene: TRBJ2-7; V gene: TRBV7-2; clone size: NA; D gene: NA; CDR3 protein: CASSAEPGYLYEQYF; CDR3 DNA: TGTGCCAGCAGCGCGGAGCCTGGTTACCTTTACGAGCAGTACTTC
J gene: TRBJ1-5; V gene: TRBV9; clone size: once; D gene: NA; CDR3 protein: CASSVGTLDQPQHF; CDR3 DNA: TGTGCCAGCAGCGTAGGGACACTTGATCAGCCCCAGCATTTT
J gene: TRBJ2-7; V gene: TRBV11-2; clone size: NA; D gene: NA; CDR3 protein: CASSAGLHTYEQYF; CDR3 DNA: TGTGCCAGCAGCGCGGGACTTCACACCTACGAGCAGTACTTC
J gene: TRBJ2-3; V gene: TRBV6-2/TRBV6-3; clone size: NA; D gene: TRBD2; CDR3 protein: CASSSPLLAGGHTDTQYF; CDR3 DNA: TGTGCCAGCAGTTCGCCTCTACTAGCGGGGGGACACACAGATACGCAGTATTTT
J gene: TRBJ2-1; V gene: TRBV20-1; clone size: NA; D gene: TRBD2; CDR3 protein: CSASLRGGAYNEQFF; CDR3 DNA: TGCAGTGCTAGTTTACGCGGGGGGGCCTACAATGAGCAGTTCTTC
J gene: TRBJ1-1; V gene: TRBV7-2; clone size: NA; D gene: TRBD1; CDR3 protein: CASSGRTGWDTEAFF; CDR3 DNA: TGTGCCAGCAGCGGCCGGACAGGGTGGGACACTGAAGCTTTCTTT
J gene: TRBJ1-1; V gene: TRBV12-5; clone size: NA; D gene: NA; CDR3 protein: CASGLVLANTEAFF; CDR3 DNA: TGTGCTAGTGGTTTGGTACTTGCGAACACTGAAGCTTTCTTT
J gene: TRBJ1-2; V gene: TRBV27; clone size: NA; D gene: NA; CDR3 protein: CASSPAGFYGYTF; CDR3 DNA: TGTGCCAGCAGTCCGGCAGGGTTCTATGGCTACACCTTC
J gene: TRBJ2-7; V gene: TRBV30; clone size: NA; D gene: NA; CDR3 protein: CAWSPGYEQYF; CDR3 DNA: TGTGCCTGGAGTCCAGGCTACGAGCAGTACTTC
J gene: TRBJ2-7; V gene: TRBV7-2; clone size: NA; D gene: TRBD1; CDR3 protein: CASSSIRQGYEQYF; CDR3 DNA: TGTGCCAGCAGCTCCATCCGACAGGGCTACGAGCAGTACTTC
J gene: TRBJ1-1; V gene: TRBV10-2; clone size: NA; D gene: TRBD1; CDR3 protein: CASSVDRLNTEAFF; CDR3 DNA: TGCGCCAGCAGTGTGGACAGGCTTAACACTGAAGCTTTCTTT
J gene: TRBJ1-2; V gene: TRBV4-3; clone size: NA; D gene: NA; CDR3 protein: CASSQDSGSYGYTF; CDR3 DNA: TGCGCCAGCAGCCAAGATTCAGGCTCCTATGGCTACACCTTC
J gene: TRBJ2-6; V gene: TRBV7-9; clone size: NA; D gene: NA; CDR3 protein: CASSSETLAGANVLTF; CDR3 DNA: TGTGCCAGCAGCTCAGAGACACTAGCTGGGGCCAACGTCCTGACTTTC
J gene: TRBJ2-2; V gene: TRBV7-9; clone size: NA; D gene: TRBD1; CDR3 protein: CASSFFPGQSNTGELFF; CDR3 DNA: TGTGCCAGCAGCTTTTTTCCGGGACAGAGTAACACCGGGGAGCTGTTTTTT
J gene: TRBJ1-2; V gene: TRBV6-6; clone size: once; D gene: TRBD1; CDR3 protein: CASSPNDREGNGYTF; CDR3 DNA: TGTGCCAGCAGTCCCAACGACAGGGAAGGGAATGGCTACACCTTC
J gene: TRBJ1-1; V gene: TRBV7-2; clone size: NA; D gene: TRBD1; CDR3 protein: CASSQDRPNTEAFF; CDR3 DNA: TGTGCCAGCAGCCAGGACAGGCCAAACACTGAAGCTTTCTTT
J gene: TRBJ2-3; V gene: TRBV29-1; clone size: NA; D gene: NA; CDR3 protein: CSVLGTGGTSGSTDTQYF; CDR3 DNA: TGCAGCGTTCTTGGGACAGGGGGGACTAGCGGGAGCACAGATACGCAGTATTTT
J gene: TRBJ2-5; V gene: TRBV6-6; clone size: NA; D gene: TRBD1; CDR3 protein: CASRGQVQETQYF; CDR3 DNA: TGTGCCAGCAGGGGACAGGTACAAGAGACCCAGTACTTC